A single sample is the source of the 28 T cell receptor beta chains below, sequenced in a study of vaccination and CD4 T cells after COVID-19. Cultured CD4+ T cell DNA underwent sequencing with the Oncomine TCR Beta short-read assay. TCRdb redid the calling of the PCR reads with MiXCR, one entry per CDR3 protein. This table holds 20,000 or so distinct CDR3 sequences, around 56% found once. This sample's treatment: roughly 11-day PBMC culture with coronavirus spike peptide pools or control peptides (ViraFEST assay). Their antigen targets remain unknown. The sequences come from CD4+ T cells from blood, cultured in vitro, collected before SARS-CoV-2 vaccination. These receptors originate from a human donor who had recovered from COVID-19.

The chain links TRBV15 to TRBJ1-2; the D is unclear. Germline V gene data show CDR1 as LNHNV and CDR2 as YYDKDF (reference sequence). Trimming took 4 bases from V and 2 from J, leaving 8 bases between them. This CDR3 has 13 residues. The CDR3 spells CATSIGGNYGYTF. In nucleotides, the CDR3 is TGTGCCACCAGCATTGGAGGGAACTATGGCTACACCTTC.

The V call is TRBV19, the J call TRBJ2-1, with D possibly being TRBD1 (6 bases). The V gene lost 5 bases and the J gene lost 0 bases, with 17 bases spanning the gap. This CDR3 has 17 amino acids. CDR1 and CDR2 (germline): LNHDA, SQIVND (reference sequence). The CDR3 loop is CASSPGDITTSYNEQFF. The CDR3 DNA reads as TGTGCCAGTAGTCCTGGGGACATCACGACCTCCTACAATGAGCAGTTCTTC.

The CDR3 sequence is CASSYPGVRAQYF. CDR3 DNA: TGTGCCAGCAGTTATCCAGGAGTAAGAGCCCAGTACTTC. V and J are TRBV11-3 and TRBJ2-5, with D uncertain. Trimming pared 6 bases from V and 9 bases from J, leaving 17 bases between. The germline V gene encodes CDR1 SGHNT and CDR2 YENEEA. The CDR3 has 13 amino acids.

This clonotype is a singleton in its sample. This chain uses TRBV20-1 with TRBJ1-5; D might be TRBD1 (5 bases). Germline CDR1 is DFQATT and CDR2 is SNEGSKA (reference sequence). The CDR3 consists of 13 residues. V was pared by 5 bases and J by 3 bases, with 11 bases between. CDR3 coding DNA: TGCAGTGCTTCTTGGGACCTCAATCAGCCCCAGCATTTT. Its protein is CSASWDLNQPQHF.

The chain joins TRBV20-1 to TRBJ2-7, with 10 nucleotides matching TRBD2. CDR1 and CDR2 from the germline V gene are DFQATT and SNEGSKA (reference sequence). CDR3 size: 16 residues. V was pared by 5 bases and J by 3 bases, with 13 bases of the junction left unmatched. DNA for the CDR3: TGCAGTGCTGGGACTAGCGCGACAAGATTAGACTACGAGCAGTACTTC. Amino acid sequence: CSAGTSATRLDYEQYF.

CDR3 bases: TGTGCCAGCAGTCCCACGGGACAGATTAATTCACCCCTCCACTTT. It codes for CASSPTGQINSPLHF. The V call is TRBV27, the J call TRBJ1-6; 7 nucleotides align to TRBD1. Losses at the gene ends were 5 bases for V and 6 bases for J; bases not matched to a gene: 7. CDR3 size: 15 residues. Germline loops: CDR1 MNHEY, CDR2 SMNVEV (reference sequence).

V is TRBV7-2 and J is TRBJ2-3; 7 bases agree with TRBD2. The J segment lost 2 bases and the V segment lost 6 bases, leaving 14 bases of the junction unmatched. Germline-derived CDR1 and CDR2 are SGHTA and FQGNSA. The CDR3 length is 17 residues. The CDR3 reads CASSSSGDGRTTDTQYF. CDR3 nucleotides: TGTGCCAGCAGTTCAAGTGGCGACGGGAGGACCACAGATACGCAGTATTTT.

This rearrangement joins TRBV27 to TRBJ2-5; 10 positions agree with TRBD1. Germline V gives CDR1 MNHEY, CDR2 SMNVEV (reference sequence). The V segment lost 6 bases and the J segment 4 bases; nucleotides outside the gene matches: 5. CDR3 length: 14 residues. CDR3: CASSRQGARETQYF. CDR3 in DNA: TGTGCCAGCAGCCGACAGGGGGCGAGAGAGACCCAGTACTTC.

V gene TRBV24-1 combines with J gene TRBJ2-7, with D tentatively TRBD1 (5 bases). This CDR3 is built from 13 residues. Germline V gives CDR1 KGHDR, CDR2 SFDVKD. The germline V and J ends were trimmed by 2 bases and 2 bases, with 6 bases remaining between them. The CDR3: CATSDSRAYEQYF. DNA of the CDR3: TGTGCCACCAGTGATTCCAGGGCCTACGAGCAGTACTTC.

The chain employs TRBV5-4 and TRBJ2-1; the D gene is possibly TRBD2 (6 bases). This CDR3 is 16 amino acids long. V was trimmed by 0 bases and J by 4 bases, leaving 14 bases between them. Germline CDR1 and CDR2: SGHNT and YYREEE (reference sequence). The CDR3 is CASSLAGGTHYNEQFF. The CDR3 bases are TGTGCCAGCAGCTTGGCCGGAGGGACGCATTACAATGAGCAGTTCTTC.

V usage is TRBV2 and J usage is TRBJ2-3; 9 bases are shared with TRBD1. Germline CDR1 reads SNHLY; CDR2 reads FYNNEI. V trimming: 6 bases; J trimming: 2 bases; junction bases outside the gene matches: 6. This CDR3 spans 15 amino acids. The CDR3 protein is CASSTGGAFTDTQYF. In nucleotides, the CDR3 is TGTGCCAGCAGCACAGGGGGCGCGTTCACAGATACGCAGTATTTT.

The chain combines TRBV28 with TRBJ1-1, with a possible D match to TRBD1 (5 bases). Germline CDR1 MDHEN, CDR2 SYDVKM. CDR3 length equals 14 residues. Deletions cut 5 bases from V and 0 bases from J, with 10 bases between. This chain's CDR3 is CASSPSGVNTEAFF. The CDR3 DNA sequence: TGTGCCAGCAGTCCCTCGGGGGTGAACACTGAAGCTTTCTTT.

This clonotype was seen only a few times. The chain carries TRBV2 and TRBJ2-5, with 8 bases fitting TRBD1. The CDR3 is made up of 13 amino acids. The germline CDR1 and CDR2 sequences are SNHLY and FYNNEI. The junction had 4 bases not matched to a gene; V was cut back by 5 bases and J by 5 bases. CDR3 amino acids: CASSWDRPETQYF. The DNA of the CDR3 is TGTGCCAGCAGTTGGGACAGGCCGGAGACCCAGTACTTC.

J is TRBJ2-1 and V is TRBV27; 7 bases line up with TRBD2. Germline V gene sequence: CDR1 MNHEY, CDR2 SMNVEV (reference sequence). The CDR3 is 18 amino acids. The trim removed 4 bases at V and 1 base at J, leaving 13 bases unmatched. The CDR3 sequence is CASSSNSDTSASYNEQFF. In nucleotides, the CDR3 is TGTGCCAGCAGTTCAAATAGTGATACTAGCGCGTCCTACAATGAGCAGTTCTTC.

The chain couples TRBV20-1 to TRBJ1-6; no definite D call. V was pared by 2 bases and J by 8 bases, with 10 bases between. The CDR3 is made up of 13 amino acids. Germline V gene lookup returns CDR1 DFQATT and CDR2 SNEGSKA (reference sequence). In DNA form, the CDR3 reads TGCAGTGCTAGATCAACGGGTGATTCACCCCTCCACTTT. Amino acids: CSARSTGDSPLHF.

The sample holds a few counts of this clonotype. The gene calls are TRBV6-1 and TRBJ1-5, with D possibly matching TRBD1 (6 bases). Trimming took 8 bases from V and 3 from J, leaving 20 bases between them. The CDR3 spans 16 residues. Germline V gene sequence: CDR1 MNHNS, CDR2 SASEGT. CDR3 sequence: CASARDGGFSNQPQHF. For the CDR3, the DNA is TGTGCCAGCGCTCGAGACGGGGGCTTTTCCAATCAGCCCCAGCATTTT.

The chain employs TRBV7-9 and TRBJ2-1; D gene ambiguous. Germline loops: CDR1 SEHNR, CDR2 FQNEAQ (reference sequence). The V gene lost 11 bases and the J gene lost 0 bases, with 17 bases spanning the gap. CDR3 length equals 15 residues. CDR3 nucleotides: TGTGCCGGAACGGGTTTGGGTAGCTCCTACAATGAGCAGTTCTTC. As protein: CAGTGLGSSYNEQFF.

The chain joins TRBV5-3 to TRBJ2-7, with D unclear. TRBV5-3 is an ORF; its function is uncertain. V shed 2 bases and J shed 2 bases, with 8 bases lying between them. The CDR3 has 13 residues. The CDR3 coding sequence is TGTGCCAGAAGCTTCGGGCCCCCCTACGAGCAGTACTTC. Amino acids: CARSFGPPYEQYF.

The table lists this clonotype with a count of one. The chain is built from TRBV20-1 and TRBJ2-5, with D perhaps assigned TRBD1 or TRBD2 (5 bases each). CDR1 and CDR2 from the germline V gene are DFQATT and SNEGSKA (reference sequence). The CDR3 sequence is 14 residues long. Trimming left V 3 bases short and J 4 bases short, with 15 bases between. CDR3 nucleotides: TGCAGTGCTAGGCCACCAGGGAGCGGAGAGACCCAGTACTTC. It encodes CSARPPGSGETQYF.

The chain employs TRBV4-1 and TRBJ1-2; no definite D call. V was clipped by 4 bases and J by 0 bases, with 12 bases between them. The CDR3 runs 15 residues. The germline gives CDR1 MGHRA, CDR2 YSYEKL. The CDR3, as DNA: TGCGCCAGCAGCCTTAGGTCCTTTTCTAACTATGGCTACACCTTC. Amino acid sequence: CASSLRSFSNYGYTF.

This chain's CDR3 is CAWSVNRASGASDTQYF. The DNA of the CDR3 is TGTGCCTGGAGTGTAAATCGAGCTAGCGGGGCCTCAGATACGCAGTATTTT. V is TRBV30 and J is TRBJ2-3, with TRBD2 identical over 9 bases. The CDR3 is made up of 17 amino acids. CDR1 GTSNPN and CDR2 SVGIG come from the germline V gene (reference sequence). The V gene end was trimmed by 0 bases and the J gene end by 4 bases; junction bases not matched to a gene: 11.

The rearrangement uses TRBV5-6 and TRBJ1-2; TRBD1 matches 7 bases. The CDR3 runs 16 residues. With 4 bases clipped from V and 4 bases from J, the junction kept 13 bases outside the gene matches. CDR1 and CDR2 from the germline V gene are SGHDT and YYEEEE. The CDR3 nucleotides are TGTGCCAGCAGCCTGGAAGTCGGACAGGTCTTCTATGGCTACACCTTC. It is translated as CASSLEVGQVFYGYTF.

V and J are TRBV20-1 and TRBJ1-1, with a tentative D call TRBD1 (6 bases). From germline, CDR1 is DFQATT and CDR2 SNEGSKA (reference sequence). Trimming took 6 bases from V and 0 from J, leaving 17 bases between them. CDR3 length: 15 residues. The CDR3 reads CSAPDPGAMNTEAFF. For the CDR3, the DNA is TGCAGTGCACCTGATCCGGGGGCGATGAACACTGAAGCTTTCTTT.

This clonotype was seen only once. This rearrangement joins TRBV27 to TRBJ2-7; D may be TRBD2 (6 bases). Germline assignment: CDR1 MNHEY and CDR2 SMNVEV (reference sequence). Trimming took off 5 bases at V and 4 bases at J, with 18 bases between the two ends. The CDR3 sequence is 15 residues long. The CDR3, as DNA: TGTGCCAGCAGTCGGGACTGGGCCAGTAAATACGAGCAGTACTTC. Translation: CASSRDWASKYEQYF.

This chain links TRBV7-6 with TRBJ2-2; 7 bases are a match to TRBD2. Germline V gene lookup returns CDR1 SGHVS and CDR2 FNYEAQ. V shed 1 base and J 3 bases; nucleotides not matched to a gene: 5. The CDR3 has 16 residues. The CDR3 nucleotides read TGTGCCAGCAGCTTAGAGGGGACTACCTACACCGGGGAGCTGTTTTTT. Translated: CASSLEGTTYTGELFF.

V usage is TRBV7-9 and J usage is TRBJ2-7, with 7 bases aligning to TRBD2. The CDR3 has 15 amino acids. Germline V CDR1 and CDR2: SEHNR, FQNEAQ (reference sequence). The V segment lost 2 bases and the J segment 1 base; nucleotides outside the gene matches: 5. This CDR3 is CASSLIRGRSYEQYF. The CDR3 bases are TGTGCCAGCAGCTTAATCCGCGGGAGATCCTACGAGCAGTACTTC. The complete variable domain, with remaining parts taken from reference TRBV7-9 and TRBJ2-7, reads DTGVSQNPRHKITKRGQNVTFRCDPISEHNRLYWYRQTLGQGPEFLTYFQNEAQLEKSRLLSDRFSAERPKGSFSTLEIQRTEQGDSAMYLCASSLIRGRSYEQYFGPGTRLTVT.

The J gene is TRBJ1-1, the V gene TRBV19, with TRBD1 as a possible D gene (5 bases). CDR3 length: 13 residues. Trimming shortened V by 8 bases and J by 4 bases, and 14 bases separated the two germline ends. Germline assignment: CDR1 LNHDA and CDR2 SQIVND (reference sequence). The CDR3 here is CASSQGLGTEAFF. CDR3 nucleotides: TGTGCCAGTTCCCAGGGTTTGGGCACTGAAGCTTTCTTT.

The CDR3 sequence: CASSPGQTPLHF. The DNA for the CDR3 is TGTGCCAGCTCACCGGGACAGACGCCCCTCCACTTT. The V and J genes are TRBV18 and TRBJ1-6, with 7 nucleotides matching TRBD1. The germline V gene has CDR1 KGHSH and CDR2 LQKENI. Trimming at V came to 3 bases and at J to 13 bases, leaving 3 bases not matched to a gene. This CDR3 has 12 amino acids.